These T cell receptor beta chains were read from a single sample in a study of spatial heterogeneity in lung cancer. TCRdb itself ran the 5' RACE reads through MiXCR, one entry per CDR3 protein. The repertoire includes tens of thousands of distinct CDR3 sequences, roughly 7.5% of them detected once, and approximately 2.9% sits in the top ten. Sequenced material: PBMCs, taken at surgery. Every receptor here comes from a female donor with early-stage non-small cell lung cancer. CDR3s include the opening cysteine and the closing phenylalanine or tryptophan. Each record gives: CDR3 length, J gene, V gene, CDR3 protein.

>14|TRBJ1-2|TRBV7-9
CASSPWTGNYGYTF
>15|TRBJ2-3|TRBV28
CASSFGLAVTDTQYF
>14|TRBJ1-1|TRBV7-9
CASSLVGGATEAFF
>12|TRBJ2-5|TRBV20-1
CSASAPGGTQYF
>12|TRBJ2-7|TRBV3-1
CASSQTDYEQYF
>14|TRBJ1-2|TRBV5-1
CASSLSDSFYGYTF
>13|TRBJ1-1|TRBV29-1
CSVPGDGNTEAFF
>15|TRBJ2-5|TRBV12-3/TRBV12-4
CASSLAAKGKETQYF
>16|TRBJ2-6|TRBV3-1
CASSQHRREGPNVLTF
>18|TRBJ2-6|TRBV12-3/TRBV12-4
CASTIYRLAGEKANVLTF
>15|TRBJ1-2|TRBV2
CASSAGTQLGYGYTF
>13|TRBJ1-1|TRBV28
CASSFTQGIKAFF
>13|TRBJ2-7|TRBV6-5
CASSGGWNYEQYF
>15|TRBJ1-2|TRBV28
CASSTPSGNLYGYTF
>16|TRBJ1-4|TRBV11-2
CASSYQWGEANEKLFF
>15|TRBJ2-5|TRBV7-9
CASSYPSWFEETQYF
>12|TRBJ1-2|TRBV28
CASSQDSPGDTF
>14|TRBJ2-2|TRBV5-1
CASSWGPTTGELFF
>13|TRBJ2-1|TRBV2
CASSVGRVNEQFF
>14|TRBJ1-3|TRBV3-1
CASSRGQAGNTIYF
>14|TRBJ2-7|TRBV5-1
CASNIRAGGDEQYF
>13|TRBJ1-3|TRBV20-1
CSARPGFRNTIYF
>12|TRBJ1-6|TRBV2
CARSGGNSPLHF
>13|TRBJ2-3|TRBV12-3/TRBV12-4
CASRGIGADTQYF
>13|TRBJ2-2|TRBV7-9
CASSPQYNGELFF
>15|TRBJ2-7|TRBV5-1
CASTDSSGGIYEQYF
>15|TRBJ1-5|TRBV5-5
CASSLRDVGNQPQHF
>11|TRBJ2-7|TRBV7-9
CASSSGLEQYF
>14|TRBJ2-7|TRBV28
CASSLAGQLYEQYF
>12|TRBJ1-1|TRBV3-1
CASSQEARRAFF
>15|TRBJ2-1|TRBV5-1
CASSPGPNLDNEQFF
>15|TRBJ2-3|TRBV2
CASNSGFPQGDTQYF
>16|TRBJ1-2|TRBV7-9
CASSAVVPPTFYGYTF
>11|TRBJ1-2|TRBV29-1
CGSEGNYGYTF
>14|TRBJ1-6|TRBV2
CATGYRGRNSPLHF
>10|TRBJ2-5|TRBV29-1
CSVGGETQYF
>14|TRBJ1-6|TRBV7-9
CASSLNRRDSPLHF
>15|TRBJ1-6|TRBV12-3/TRBV12-4
CASSQRDSHNSPLHF
>15|TRBJ2-4|TRBV7-8
CASRSGPGTKNIQYF
>14|TRBJ2-6|TRBV7-2
CASKFLAGANVLTF
>16|TRBJ1-1|TRBV28
CASSSRTGRMNTEAFF
>13|TRBJ2-4|TRBV11-2
CASSSGTGRIQYF
>14|TRBJ2-5|TRBV20-1
CSYPRGGNQETQYF
>14|TRBJ2-7|TRBV3-1
CASSQMSSVYEQYF
>19|TRBJ2-3|TRBV4-1
CASSQTLVAGVKSTDTQYF
>14|TRBJ1-1|TRBV2
CASRDPQGGTEAFF
>15|TRBJ2-3|TRBV5-1
CASSLSSSRTDTQYF
>12|TRBJ2-1|TRBV3-1
CASSQASLEQFF
>15|TRBJ1-5|TRBV6-2/TRBV6-3
CANPLGGQDNQPQHF
>13|TRBJ2-5|TRBV20-1
CSAHENSRETQYF
>13|TRBJ1-4|TRBV28
CASNPSVAEKLFF
>14|TRBJ2-4|TRBV3-1
CASRTRGPGGIQYF
>14|TRBJ1-6|TRBV12-3/TRBV12-4
CASRGLIENSPLHF
>14|TRBJ1-4|TRBV5-1
CASSSDGWNEKLFF
>16|TRBJ1-1|TRBV3-1
CASSNRDRGRGTEAFF
>15|TRBJ2-1|TRBV3-1
CASSQDLTGNREQFF
>15|TRBJ2-5|TRBV10-2
CASSVFGQSPGTQYF